A single sample is the source of the 23 T cell receptor beta chains below, sequenced in a study of blood T cell repertoires in COVID-19. Only in-frame clones appear in the TCRdb table, and some are missing; sequencing was by immunoSEQ multiplex PCR. The table includes under 300,000 clones, 88% detected once. The sequencing sample was made of PBMCs or T cells enriched from blood (not recorded which). These receptors were collected from a young woman who had recovered from COVID-19.

The chain employs TRBV7-8 and TRBJ1-1; D not resolved. Deletions cut 0 bases from V and 4 bases from J, with 9 bases between. From germline, CDR1 is SGHVS and CDR2 FQNEAQ. CDR3 size: 14 residues. This chain's CDR3 is CASSLARVPTEAFF. CDR3 DNA: TGTGCCAGCAGCTTAGCACGGGTTCCCACTGAAGCTTTCTTT.

The V and J genes are TRBV9 and TRBJ1-2; no firm D call. Germline V gene sequence: CDR1 SGDLS, CDR2 YYNGEE. The CDR3 length is 12 residues. Deletions cut 3 bases from V and 8 bases from J, with 11 bases between. DNA for the CDR3: TGTGCCAGCAGCGCCTGGGGAGGCGGCTACACCTTC. It encodes CASSAWGGGYTF.

The chain employs TRBV27 and TRBJ2-7; maybe TRBD2 (5 bases). This CDR3 region has 14 residues. Germline assignment: CDR1 MNHEY and CDR2 SMNVEV (reference sequence). Trimming shortened V by 5 bases and J by 3 bases, and 14 bases separated the two germline ends. CDR3 loop: CASSPWRNGYEQYF. The CDR3 DNA reads as TGTGCCAGCAGTCCCTGGAGGAACGGCTACGAGCAGTACTTC.

The rearrangement links TRBV28 to TRBJ1-4, with TRBD1 as a possible D gene (5 bases). This CDR3 spans 15 amino acids. Trimming left V 2 bases short and J 7 bases short, with 14 bases between. Germline-derived CDR1 and CDR2 are MDHEN and SYDVKM. For the CDR3, the DNA is TGTGCCAGCAGTTTAGCCGACAGAATCCGTGAAAAACTGTTTTTT. Amino acid sequence: CASSLADRIREKLFF.

The chain links TRBV4-1 to TRBJ1-5, with 9 bases fitting TRBD1. The CDR3 length is 18 residues. V shed 1 base, J shed 5 bases, and the junction held 12 bases outside the gene matches. Germline assignment: CDR1 MGHRA and CDR2 YSYEKL. CDR3 sequence: CASSQATPGQGFDQPQHF. The CDR3 DNA follows: TGCGCCAGCAGCCAAGCGACTCCGGGACAGGGTTTCGATCAGCCCCAGCATTTT.

The J gene is TRBJ1-2, the V gene TRBV5-1; 7 bases agree with TRBD1. This CDR3 comprises 15 residues. V gave up 2 bases and J gave up 4 bases; unmatched junction bases: 8. Germline lookup yields CDR1 SGHRS and CDR2 YFSETQ. The CDR3 protein is CASSFGDREGYGYTF. The CDR3 nucleotides read TGCGCCAGCAGCTTTGGAGACAGGGAAGGCTATGGCTACACCTTC.

The V call is TRBV18, the J call TRBJ1-6, with 7 bases matching TRBD1. The trim removed 4 bases at V and 10 bases at J, leaving 4 bases unmatched. Per germline, CDR1 KGHSH and CDR2 LQKENI. CDR3 length: 13 amino acids. Written as DNA, the CDR3 is TGTGCCAGCTCACGGGACAGCCTATCACCCCTCCACTTT. It yields the protein CASSRDSLSPLHF. Full variable domain (missing parts from reference TRBV18 and TRBJ1-6): NAGVMQNPRHLVRRRGQEARLRCSPMKGHSHVYWYRQLPEEGLKFMVYLQKENIIDESGMPKERFSAEFPKEGPSILRIQQVVRGDSAAYFCASSRDSLSPLHFGNGTRLTVT.

The V and J genes are TRBV11-3 and TRBJ1-3; D not certain. CDR1 is SGHNT, CDR2 YENEEA, per germline. The CDR3 length is 13 residues. Trimming took 4 bases from V and 0 from J, leaving 4 bases between them. DNA of the CDR3: TGTGCCAGCAGCTATAACTCTGGAAACACCATATATTTT. Translation gives CASSYNSGNTIYF.

This chain links TRBV6-5 with TRBJ1-2; unclear D gene. CDR3 length: 15 amino acids. Germline CDR1 is MNHEY and CDR2 is SVGAGI. V was pared by 8 bases and J by 3 bases, with 19 bases between. CDR3 nucleotide sequence: TGTGCCAGCTCCCTCGAGGGCTGGATGGACTATGGCTACACCTTC. Translating it yields CASSLEGWMDYGYTF.

V is TRBV25-1 and J is TRBJ1-4; the D gene is possibly TRBD1 (5 bases). Germline loops: CDR1 MGHDK, CDR2 SYGVNS. CDR3 size: 14 residues. Trimming removed 6 bases from V and 7 bases from J, with 15 bases in between. The CDR3 is CASRDTGSGEKLFF. CDR3 sequence (DNA): TGTGCCAGCAGGGATACAGGTTCTGGTGAAAAACTGTTTTTT.

This chain joins TRBV10-1 and TRBJ2-1; possible D gene TRBD2, 6 bases. The CDR3 contains 16 residues. Trimming shortened V by 5 bases and J by 4 bases, and 18 bases separated the two germline ends. The germline V gene has CDR1 WNHNN and CDR2 SYGVQD (reference sequence). DNA for the CDR3: TGCGCCAGCAGTTTTTCTGGGACTCTTCCTTACAATGAGCAGTTCTTC. Protein: CASSFSGTLPYNEQFF.

The chain recombines TRBV3-1 (or the pseudogene TRBV3-2) with TRBJ2-4; D is unclear. The V gene's germline CDR1 is LGHDT and CDR2 YNNKEL (reference sequence). This CDR3 region has 16 residues. V lost 4 bases, J lost 0 bases, and 13 bases lay in between. DNA for the CDR3: TGTGCCAGCAGCCCCCAGTTCGCCTTAGCCAAAAACATTCAGTACTTC. This encodes CASSPQFALAKNIQYF.

The V and J genes are TRBV4-1 and TRBJ1-1; D might be TRBD1 (6 bases). This CDR3 is 14 amino acids long. Germline CDR1 and CDR2: MGHRA and YSYEKL. V lost 4 bases to trimming and J lost 5 bases, with 14 bases between them. The CDR3 spells CASSLLEGGTEAFF. CDR3 sequence (DNA): TGCGCCAGCAGCCTTCTGGAGGGGGGGACTGAAGCTTTCTTT.

The chain joins TRBV5-1 to TRBJ2-7; TRBD1 matches at 11 bases. Germline assignment: CDR1 SGHRS and CDR2 YFSETQ. With 0 bases clipped from V and 4 bases from J, the junction kept 6 bases outside the gene matches. The CDR3 contains 16 residues. CDR3 DNA sequence: TGCGCCAGCAGCTTGGCCTTGGACAGGGGGCTATACGAGCAGTACTTC. Encoded protein: CASSLALDRGLYEQYF.

The chain uses TRBV19 and TRBJ1-2, with D hard to call. The CDR3 covers 12 residues. Trimming cost V 3 bases and J 6 bases, with 8 bases left between them. Germline CDR1 LNHDA, CDR2 SQIVND (reference sequence). The CDR3 loop is CASSIDRDGYTF. Here the CDR3 DNA reads TGTGCCAGTAGTATTGACCGGGATGGCTACACCTTC.

The sample holds one count of this clone. V gene TRBV7-2 combines with J gene TRBJ1-2; 7 bases map to TRBD1. This CDR3 contains 14 residues. Germline V gene sequence: CDR1 SGHTA, CDR2 FQGNSA. V was pared by 2 bases and J by 7 bases, with 7 bases of the junction left unmatched. The CDR3 DNA is TGTGCCAGCAGCTTAACGACAGGGAGAAGTGGCTACACCTTC. It translates to CASSLTTGRSGYTF.

The rearrangement links TRBV27 to TRBJ2-1; 8 bases align to TRBD2. The germline V gene encodes CDR1 MNHEY and CDR2 SMNVEV (reference sequence). CDR3 length: 16 residues. The ends lost 6 bases at V and 0 bases at J; junction bases unmatched: 7. CDR3 loop: CASSLGSGSSYNEQFF. As DNA, the CDR3 is TGTGCCAGCAGCCTGGGAAGCGGGAGCTCCTACAATGAGCAGTTCTTC.

In this sample, this clone turned up a few times. The chain couples TRBV7-9 to TRBJ1-2; 7 bases align to TRBD1. The CDR3 is 15 amino acids. With V trimmed by 0 bases and J by 6 bases, 7 bases remained unmatched. CDR1 and CDR2 (germline): SEHNR, FQNEAQ (reference sequence). The CDR3 loop reads CASSLAGQEEDGYTF. In nucleotides, the CDR3 is TGTGCCAGCAGCTTAGCTGGACAGGAGGAGGATGGCTACACCTTC.

The chain uses TRBV19 and TRBJ2-2; D is perhaps TRBD2 (5 bases). This CDR3 region has 17 residues. Germline assignment: CDR1 LNHDA and CDR2 SQIVND (reference sequence). V shed 4 bases and J shed 0 bases, with 15 bases lying between them. The CDR3 here is CASSTRSALANTGELFF. The CDR3 nucleotides are TGTGCCAGTAGTACCCGTAGCGCTCTCGCGAACACCGGGGAGCTGTTTTTT.

The gene calls are TRBV28 and TRBJ1-4; possible D gene TRBD1, 5 bases. CDR3 length: 14 residues. With 7 bases removed from V and 8 bases from J, the gap between germline ends came to 17 bases. CDR1 MDHEN and CDR2 SYDVKM come from the germline V gene. CDR3 protein: CASTSGAGIEKLFF. The CDR3 nucleotides are TGTGCCAGCACCTCTGGGGCAGGGATCGAAAAACTGTTTTTT.

The CDR3 here is CASSLAPSGTFAGELFF. DNA of the CDR3: TGTGCCAGCAGCTTAGCGCCTAGCGGGACTTTCGCCGGGGAGCTGTTTTTT. This chain links TRBV7-7 with TRBJ2-2; TRBD2 aligns across 9 bases. Germline CDR1 reads SSHAT; CDR2 reads FNYEAQ (reference sequence). This CDR3 has 17 amino acids. Trimming cost V 0 bases and J 6 bases; bases outside gene matches: 8.

On this clone: Within the sample, other DNA sequences also encode this same CDR3. This chain's CDR3 is CASSQDLAGGAYNEQFF. The DNA of the CDR3 is TGTGCCAGCAGCCAAGATCTTGCGGGAGGGGCCTACAATGAGCAGTTCTTC. The V gene is TRBV4-2, the J gene TRBJ2-1, with 9 positions matching TRBD2. The germline V gene encodes CDR1 LGHNA and CDR2 YNFKEQ. The trim removed 0 bases at V and 2 bases at J, leaving 5 bases unmatched. The CDR3 consists of 17 residues.

Remarks on this clone: This sample also contains other DNA sequences that code for the same CDR3. The J gene is TRBJ2-7, the V gene TRBV27; 8 nucleotides align to TRBD1. CDR3 length: 14 residues. CDR1 is MNHEY, CDR2 SMNVEV, per germline (reference sequence). Germline trimming cut 4 bases from V and 2 bases from J; bases unmatched to any gene: 4. The CDR3 nucleotides read TGTGCCAGCAGTTCTCGGACAGGGCCCTACGAGCAGTACTTC. Translated, it gives CASSSRTGPYEQYF.